This note documents a single T cell receptor (beta chain) sequence. The CDR3 has 17 residues. V shed 5 bases and J 0 bases; nucleotides not matched to a gene: 10. CDR1 is MRHNA, CDR2 SNTAGT, per germline. The sample originates from a study of T-cell memory formation after mild COVID-19. On the study more broadly: TCR clusters showed largely donor specificity.

Using its own MiXCR run on the 5' RACE reads, TCRdb lists one record per CDR3 protein. Here the sample spans 65,000 to 90,000 distinct CDR3 sequences, about 13% being singletons. The J gene is TRBJ2-1, the V gene TRBV6-4; TRBD2 matches 7 bases. The sequencing sample was made of PBMCs or a T cell subset sorted from them (not recorded which). The source of this sequence is a man younger than 35 who had mild COVID-19 (a few samples of this study predate the infection). Cell type and time point are not known. CDR3 region: CASSSAGGTPSYNEQFF. The CDR3 DNA reads TGTGCCAGCAGTTCTGCCGGGGGGACTCCCTCCTACAATGAGCAGTTCTTC.